The 17 T cell receptor beta chains given below trace back to one sample, sequenced in a study of blood T cell repertoires in COVID-19. The repertoire was sequenced with immunoSEQ multiplex PCR; TCRdb's copy has only in-frame clones and lacks some. The profile covers about 220,000 clones, with around 85% appearing a single time and around 5% taken by the ten largest. The sequenced material came from peripheral blood. The receptors stem from a human donor in a cohort sampled during active COVID-19.

The chain uses TRBV7-2 and TRBJ2-7, with 11 bases identical to TRBD2. V dropped 0 bases and J dropped 0; count of bases not matched to a gene: 7. From germline, CDR1 is SGHTA and CDR2 FQGNSA. CDR3 length: 18 residues. CDR3 loop: CASSLAGTSGKSSYEQYF. For the CDR3, the DNA is TGTGCCAGCAGCTTAGCGGGGACTAGCGGAAAAAGCTCCTACGAGCAGTACTTC.

As to this clone: Other DNA sequences in this sample translate to the same CDR3. This chain uses TRBV18 with TRBJ2-7, with D perhaps matching TRBD2 (5 bases). Per the germline V gene, CDR1 is KGHSH and CDR2 is LQKENI. This CDR3 is built from 13 residues. V was cut by 2 bases and J by 3 bases, with 8 bases left in between. The DNA for the CDR3 is TGTGCCAGCTCACCAACTAGGAACTACGAGCAGTACTTC. It translates to CASSPTRNYEQYF.

J is TRBJ2-7 and V is TRBV6-2 or TRBV6-3, with D perhaps TRBD1 (6 bases). The CDR3 is 13 residues long. Between the trimmed V and J ends, which lost 5 bases and 4 bases, there was a span of 12 bases. Germline V gene lookup returns CDR1 MNHEY and CDR2 SVGEGT. CDR3 loop: CASSTGTPYEQYF. Here the CDR3 DNA reads TGTGCCAGCAGTACCGGGACACCTTACGAGCAGTACTTC.

A note on this clone: An end of the junction differs from the germline gene, which may be a read error. This chain uses TRBV9 with TRBJ2-1; D is unresolved. The CDR3 is 14 amino acids. Germline V CDR1 and CDR2: SGDLS, YYNGEE. The CDR3 DNA reads TGTGCCAGCAGCGTAACGCAGTCCTACAGTGAGCAGTTCTTC. Its protein product is CASSVTQSYSEQFF.

This chain connects TRBV7-9 to TRBJ2-7; TRBD2 agrees at 12 bases. Germline-derived CDR1 and CDR2 are SEHNR and FQNEAQ (reference sequence). V lost 3 bases and J lost 3; bases outside the gene matches: 6. This CDR3 has 16 residues. The DNA for the CDR3 is TGTGCCAGCAGCTTGGGAACTAGCGGGGGGATCTACGAGCAGTACTTC. This encodes CASSLGTSGGIYEQYF.

The chain links TRBV18 to TRBJ1-3; D remains ambiguous. Looked up from germline, CDR1 is KGHSH and CDR2 is LQKENI. The CDR3 extends over 15 amino acids. Trimming cost V 3 bases and J 1 base, with 10 bases left between them. CDR3 sequence: CASSPSAVSGNTIYF. For the CDR3, the DNA is TGTGCCAGCTCACCCAGCGCGGTATCTGGAAACACCATATATTTT.

The chain joins TRBV28 to TRBJ2-5, with D tentatively TRBD1 (5 bases). The CDR3 is made up of 12 amino acids. Deletions cut 6 bases from V and 5 bases from J, with 10 bases between. The germline gives CDR1 MDHEN, CDR2 SYDVKM. The CDR3 is CASRWGRETQYF. The CDR3 region has the DNA TGTGCCAGCAGGTGGGGCCGGGAGACCCAGTACTTC.

The chain recombines TRBV19 with TRBJ1-1, with D possibly TRBD1 on 5 matching bases. The CDR3 runs to 15 residues. Between the trimmed V and J ends, which lost 6 bases and 0 bases, there was a span of 14 bases. Germline CDR1 is LNHDA and CDR2 is SQIVND (reference sequence). The CDR3 nucleotides read TGTGCCAGTAGACCCGGACAAACCATGAACACTGAAGCTTTCTTT. Residues: CASRPGQTMNTEAFF. The full variable domain, with the rest looked up from reference TRBV19 and TRBJ1-1, is DGGITQSPKYLFRKEGQNVTLSCEQNLNHDAMYWYRQDPGQGLRLIYYSQIVNDFQKGDIAEGYSVSREKKESFPLTVTSAQKNPTAFYLCASRPGQTMNTEAFFGQGTRLTVV.

This chain links TRBV4-1 with TRBJ2-3; 7 bases agree with TRBD2. V shed 4 bases and J 3 bases; nucleotides not matched to a gene: 4. The germline gives CDR1 MGHRA, CDR2 YSYEKL. The CDR3 spans 14 residues. The CDR3: CASSPWGGTDTQYF. CDR3 nucleotides: TGCGCCAGCAGCCCCTGGGGGGGAACAGATACGCAGTATTTT.

The chain combines TRBV7-2 with TRBJ2-1; a weak D match, TRBD2 (6 bases). The CDR3 is 18 amino acids. V was clipped by 3 bases and J by 9 bases, with 27 bases between them. The germline V gene has CDR1 SGHTA and CDR2 FQGNSA. The CDR3 DNA reads TGTGCCAGCAGCTTTTCGATCCCCCAGTGGCGGGGTCCGGCTGAGCAGTTCTTC. Translating it yields CASSFSIPQWRGPAEQFF.

In its sample, this clone was seen a few times. The identical CDR3 is also encoded by other nucleotide sequences in the sample. The CDR3 DNA reads TGCGCCAGCAGCCAAGAAACGAGGGAGGGATACGAGCAGTACTTC. Translating it yields CASSQETREGYEQYF. The chain employs TRBV4-1 and TRBJ2-7, with TRBD2 matching over 7 bases. Looked up from germline, CDR1 is MGHRA and CDR2 is YSYEKL. With 0 bases clipped from V and 4 bases from J, the junction kept 6 bases outside the gene matches. The CDR3 consists of 15 residues.

The V gene is TRBV24-1, the J gene TRBJ2-3; 8 positions agree with TRBD2. Germline V CDR1 and CDR2: KGHDR, SFDVKD. This CDR3 comprises 15 residues. J gave up 5 bases and V 3 bases, and 6 bases lay outside the gene matches. CDR3 loop: CATSDRLTSVDTQYF. As DNA, the CDR3 is TGTGCCACCAGTGATCGCCTGACTAGCGTAGATACGCAGTATTTT.

This chain uses TRBV12-3 or TRBV12-4 with TRBJ1-2; TRBD1 aligns across 10 bases. CDR3 length: 13 amino acids. V was clipped by 6 bases and J by 4 bases; unmatched bases: 2. CDR3 coding DNA: TGTGCCAGCAGGGACAGGGGGATCTATGGCTACACCTTC. It codes for CASRDRGIYGYTF.

The rearrangement links TRBV5-1 to TRBJ2-5, with TRBD1 as a possible D gene (6 bases). V lost 3 bases and J lost 5, with 14 bases in between. Germline lookup yields CDR1 SGHRS and CDR2 YFSETQ. The CDR3 loop spans 14 amino acids. CDR3: CASSSGTFRETQYF. The CDR3 DNA reads as TGCGCCAGCAGCTCTGGGACATTCCGGGAGACCCAGTACTTC.

The rearrangement uses TRBV24-1 and TRBJ1-2; no clear D. Germline values: CDR1 KGHDR, CDR2 SFDVKD. With 2 bases removed from V and 4 bases from J, the gap between germline ends came to 10 bases. The CDR3 is made up of 14 amino acids. CDR3 in amino acids: CATSDSTRAYGYTF. The CDR3 coding sequence is TGTGCCACCAGTGATTCGACAAGAGCCTATGGCTACACCTTC.

This chain connects TRBV27 to TRBJ2-7; D unresolved. This CDR3 comprises 15 residues. Germline assignment: CDR1 MNHEY and CDR2 SMNVEV (reference sequence). V shed 5 bases and J shed 3 bases, with 17 bases lying between them. The CDR3 bases are TGTGCCAGCAGTCCGAACGCCAGAGGAGTCTACGAGCAGTACTTC. Protein product: CASSPNARGVYEQYF.

The gene calls are TRBV19 and TRBJ2-7, with TRBD2 as a possible D gene (6 bases). The V and J ends lost 5 bases and 2 bases respectively, with 19 bases between them. The germline V gene has CDR1 LNHDA and CDR2 SQIVND (reference sequence). CDR3 length: 16 residues. The CDR3 sequence: CASSAGTLGRTYEQYF. CDR3 coding DNA: TGTGCCAGTAGTGCCGGGACTCTTGGACGAACCTACGAGCAGTACTTC.